This T cell receptor (beta chain) was captured in a study of shared clonotypes between healthy human individuals. Study as a whole: Those who served as donors were a couple of women and three men between the ages of 18 and 49.

Only Caucasian adults living in Nashville, Tennessee served as donors. This table comes from immunoSEQ multiplex PCR, and its TCRdb copy is limited to in-frame clones, with some not included. The table includes roughly 1,000,000 clones, approximately 80% detected once. From germline, CDR1 is SGHVS and CDR2 FQNEAQ. The CDR3 totals 15 residues. V shed 5 bases and J shed 2 bases, with 15 bases lying between them. Study-level points and caveats: An expected dependence of interdonor clonotype sharing on sequencing depth was noted. Compared with memory subsets, naive subsets generally had larger estimated richness.

As regards this clone: As yet, its antigen is unknown.

The TCR originated in a man between 18 and 29 years old in good health. Some clones in this sample may be carry-over from other donors' samples. V usage is TRBV7-8 and J usage is TRBJ2-5; the D gene is possibly TRBD2 (6 bases). Material for sequencing was memory CD4+ T cells from PBMCs. The subset here: CD45RA-negative fraction. CDR3 bases: TGTGCCAGCAGCCCTAGGGGTGGGGGGCAAGAGACCCAGTACTTC. Translated, it gives CASSPRGGGQETQYF.